This T cell receptor (beta chain) derives from a study of blood T cell repertoires in COVID-19. Study-level information: T cells, B-cell-depleted T cells, or PBMCs supplied cDNA or gDNA.

Generated by immunoSEQ multiplex PCR, the TCRdb table keeps only in-frame clones and is missing some. In the table there are around 380,000 clones, around 87% of which are singletons. This CDR3 region has 13 residues. The V and J ends lost 4 bases and 6 bases, in that order; junction bases with no gene match: 5. The germline V gene has CDR1 GTSNPN and CDR2 SVGIG (reference sequence). Individuals aged roughly 18 to 95 years were recruited from about two dozen US areas. The receptor's source is a man aged 30 to 39 who had recovered from COVID-19. Sequencing was carried out using PBMCs or T cells enriched from blood (not recorded which). The chain joins TRBV30 to TRBJ1-4, with 7 bases that match TRBD1. The CDR3 sequence: CAWKRQGDEKLFF. DNA for the CDR3: TGTGCCTGGAAGAGACAGGGAGATGAAAAACTGTTTTTT.